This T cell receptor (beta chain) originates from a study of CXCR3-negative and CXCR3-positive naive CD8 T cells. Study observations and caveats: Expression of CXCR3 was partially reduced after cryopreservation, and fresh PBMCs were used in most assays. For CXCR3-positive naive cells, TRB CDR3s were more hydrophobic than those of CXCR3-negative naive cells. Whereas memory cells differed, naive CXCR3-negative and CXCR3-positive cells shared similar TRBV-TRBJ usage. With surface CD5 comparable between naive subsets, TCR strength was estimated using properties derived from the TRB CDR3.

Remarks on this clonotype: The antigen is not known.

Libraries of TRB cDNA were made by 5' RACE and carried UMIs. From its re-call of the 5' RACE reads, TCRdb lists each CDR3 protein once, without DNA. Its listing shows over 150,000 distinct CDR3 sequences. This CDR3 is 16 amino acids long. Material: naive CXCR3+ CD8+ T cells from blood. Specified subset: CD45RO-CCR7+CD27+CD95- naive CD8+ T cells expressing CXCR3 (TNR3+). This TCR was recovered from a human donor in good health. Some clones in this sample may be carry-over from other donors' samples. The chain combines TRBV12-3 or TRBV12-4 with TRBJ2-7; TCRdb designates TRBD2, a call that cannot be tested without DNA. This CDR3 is CASSLALLAGGGEQYF.